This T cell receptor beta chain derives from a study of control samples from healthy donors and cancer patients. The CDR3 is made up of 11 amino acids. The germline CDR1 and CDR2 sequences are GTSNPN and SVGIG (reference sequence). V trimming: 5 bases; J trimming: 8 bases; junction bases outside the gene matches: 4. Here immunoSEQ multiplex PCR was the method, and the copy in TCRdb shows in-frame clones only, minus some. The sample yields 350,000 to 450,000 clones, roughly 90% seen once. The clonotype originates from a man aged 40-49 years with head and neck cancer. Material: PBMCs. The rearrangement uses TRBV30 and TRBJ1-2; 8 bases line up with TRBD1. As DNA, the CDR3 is TGTGCCTGGGGACAGGGCGGCGGCTACACCTTC. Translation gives CAWGQGGGYTF. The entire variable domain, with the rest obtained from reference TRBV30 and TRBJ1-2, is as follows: SQTIHQWPATLVQPVGSPLSLECTVEGTSNPNLYWYRQAAGRGLQLLFYSVGIGQISSEVPQNLSASRPQDRQFILSSKKLLLSDSGFYLCAWGQGGGYTFGSGTRLTVV.